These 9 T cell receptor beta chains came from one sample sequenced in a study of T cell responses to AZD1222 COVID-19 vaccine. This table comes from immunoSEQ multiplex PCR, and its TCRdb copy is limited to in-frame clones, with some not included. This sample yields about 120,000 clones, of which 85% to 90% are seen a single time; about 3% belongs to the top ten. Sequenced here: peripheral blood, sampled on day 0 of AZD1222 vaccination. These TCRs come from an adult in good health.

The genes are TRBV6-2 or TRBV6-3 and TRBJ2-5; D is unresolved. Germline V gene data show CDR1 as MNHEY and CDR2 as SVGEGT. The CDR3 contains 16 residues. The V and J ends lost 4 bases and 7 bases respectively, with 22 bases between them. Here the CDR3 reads CASSSPSDLPRRTQYF. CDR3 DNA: TGTGCCAGCAGTTCCCCTAGTGACCTACCTCGCCGGACCCAGTACTTC.

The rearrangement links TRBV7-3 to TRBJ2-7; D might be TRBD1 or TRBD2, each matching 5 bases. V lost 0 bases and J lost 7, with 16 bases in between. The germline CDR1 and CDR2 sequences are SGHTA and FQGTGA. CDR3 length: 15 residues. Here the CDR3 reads CASSLTGTLLEEQYF. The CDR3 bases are TGTGCCAGCAGCTTAACCGGGACCCTCTTGGAAGAGCAGTACTTC.

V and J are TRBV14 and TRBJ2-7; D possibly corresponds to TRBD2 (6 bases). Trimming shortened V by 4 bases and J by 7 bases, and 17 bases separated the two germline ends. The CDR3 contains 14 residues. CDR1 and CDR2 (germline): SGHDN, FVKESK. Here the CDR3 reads CASSRYGTSEEQYF. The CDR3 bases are TGTGCCAGCAGCCGCTACGGGACTTCCGAAGAGCAGTACTTC.

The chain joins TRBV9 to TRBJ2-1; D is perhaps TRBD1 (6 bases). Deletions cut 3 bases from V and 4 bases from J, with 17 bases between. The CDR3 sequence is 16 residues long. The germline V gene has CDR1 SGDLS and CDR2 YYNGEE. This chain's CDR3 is CASSAGGRGSYNEQFF. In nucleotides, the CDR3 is TGTGCCAGCAGCGCAGGAGGAAGGGGGTCGTACAATGAGCAGTTCTTC.

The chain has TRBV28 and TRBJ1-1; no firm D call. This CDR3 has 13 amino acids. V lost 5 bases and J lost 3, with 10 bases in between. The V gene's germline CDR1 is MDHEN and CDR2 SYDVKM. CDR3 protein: CASSPRPDTEAFF. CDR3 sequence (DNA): TGTGCCAGCAGTCCCCGGCCCGACACTGAAGCTTTCTTT. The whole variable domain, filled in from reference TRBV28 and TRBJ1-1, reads DVKVTQSSRYLVKRTGEKVFLECVQDMDHENMFWYRQDPGLGLRLIYFSYDVKMKEKGDIPEGYSVSREKKERFSLILESASTNQTSMYLCASSPRPDTEAFFGQGTRLTVV.

CDR3 residues: CASSASTGLAIGYTF. The DNA for the CDR3 is TGTGCCAGCAGCGCAAGTACAGGCCTAGCTATTGGCTACACCTTC. The V and J genes are TRBV9 and TRBJ1-2; a weak D match, TRBD1 (5 bases). Trimming shortened V by 3 bases and J by 7 bases, and 19 bases separated the two germline ends. The CDR3 has 15 amino acids. Germline V gene data show CDR1 as SGDLS and CDR2 as YYNGEE.

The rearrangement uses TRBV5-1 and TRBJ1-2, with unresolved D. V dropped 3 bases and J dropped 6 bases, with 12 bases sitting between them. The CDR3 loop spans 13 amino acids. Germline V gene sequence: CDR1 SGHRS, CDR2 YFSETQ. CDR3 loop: CASSSTDGNGYTF. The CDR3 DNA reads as TGCGCCAGCAGCTCCACGGACGGGAATGGCTACACCTTC.

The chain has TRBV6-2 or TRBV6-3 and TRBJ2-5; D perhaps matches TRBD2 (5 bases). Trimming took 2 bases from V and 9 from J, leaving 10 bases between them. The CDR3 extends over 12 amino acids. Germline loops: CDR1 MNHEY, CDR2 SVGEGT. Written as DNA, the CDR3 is TGTGCCAGCAGTTACCTGCGGGTGGCCCAGTACTTC. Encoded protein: CASSYLRVAQYF.

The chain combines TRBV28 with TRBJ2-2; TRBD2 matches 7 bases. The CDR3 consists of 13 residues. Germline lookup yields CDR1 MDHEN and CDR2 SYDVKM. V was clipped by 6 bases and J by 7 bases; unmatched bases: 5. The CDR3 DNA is TGTGCCAGCAGCCGGGGGGTAAGCGGGGAGCTGTTTTTT. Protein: CASSRGVSGELFF.